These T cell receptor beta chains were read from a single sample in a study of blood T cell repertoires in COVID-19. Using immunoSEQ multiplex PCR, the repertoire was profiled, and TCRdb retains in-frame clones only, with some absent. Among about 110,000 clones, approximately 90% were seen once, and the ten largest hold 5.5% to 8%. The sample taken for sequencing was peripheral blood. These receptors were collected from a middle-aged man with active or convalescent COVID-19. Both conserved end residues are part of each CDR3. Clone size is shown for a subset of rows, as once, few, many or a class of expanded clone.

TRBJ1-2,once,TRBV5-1,CASTPGRNYGYTF
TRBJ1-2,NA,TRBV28,CASSGRGGIVAGYGYTF
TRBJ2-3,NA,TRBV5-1,CASSLGLAGADTQYF
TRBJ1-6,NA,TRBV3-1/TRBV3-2,CASSQRYSPLHF
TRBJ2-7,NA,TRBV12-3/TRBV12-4,CASSFRGEQYF
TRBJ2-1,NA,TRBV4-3,CASSQAGTSRSSYNEQFF
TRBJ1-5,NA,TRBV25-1,CASSERGGLGNQPQHF
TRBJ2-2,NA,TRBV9,CASSPRKDTTGELFF
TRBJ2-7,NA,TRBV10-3,CAIRGTLYEQYF
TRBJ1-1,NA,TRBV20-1,CSASNRGTEAFF
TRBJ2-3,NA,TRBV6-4,CASSLVAGEWDTQYF
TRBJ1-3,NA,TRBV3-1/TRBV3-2,CASSQGQGSGNTIYF
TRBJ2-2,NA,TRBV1,CTSSPGPLDYTGELFF
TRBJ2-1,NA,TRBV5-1,CASSFGVEDEQFF
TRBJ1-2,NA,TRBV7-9,CASSSDSVIYGYTF
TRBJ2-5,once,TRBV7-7,CASSLTREETQYF
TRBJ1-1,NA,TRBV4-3,CASSQDLAANTEAFF
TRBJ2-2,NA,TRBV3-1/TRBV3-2,CASSSRLALAGELFF
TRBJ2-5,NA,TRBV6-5,CASGRGQETQYF
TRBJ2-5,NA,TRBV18,CASSPAFQETQYF
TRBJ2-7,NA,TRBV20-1,CSASTPIGSSYEQYF
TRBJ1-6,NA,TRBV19,CATHADSRGDSPLHF
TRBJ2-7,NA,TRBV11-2,CASSLERSYEQYF
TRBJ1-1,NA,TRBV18,CASSPMGQGPTEAFF
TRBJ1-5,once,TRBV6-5,CASSPLPSTNQPQHF
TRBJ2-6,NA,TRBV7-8,CASSSSRTGLSGANVLTF
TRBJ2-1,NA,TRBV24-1,CATSDSSGTSWVGGRREQFF
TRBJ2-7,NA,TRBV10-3,CAISDVLAGVYEQYF
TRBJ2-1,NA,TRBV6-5,CASSRTSGYNEQFF
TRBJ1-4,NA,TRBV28,CASSSLRRGWDEKLFF